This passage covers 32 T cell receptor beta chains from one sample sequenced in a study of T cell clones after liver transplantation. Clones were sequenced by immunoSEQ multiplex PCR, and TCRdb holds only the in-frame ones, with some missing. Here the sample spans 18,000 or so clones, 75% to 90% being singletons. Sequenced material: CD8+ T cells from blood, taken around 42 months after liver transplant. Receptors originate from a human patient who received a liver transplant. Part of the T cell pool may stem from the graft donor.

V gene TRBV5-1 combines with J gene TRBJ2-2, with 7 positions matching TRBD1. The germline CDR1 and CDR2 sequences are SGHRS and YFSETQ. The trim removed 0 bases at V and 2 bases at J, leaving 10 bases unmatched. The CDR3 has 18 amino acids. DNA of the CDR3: TGCGCCAGCAGCTTGGGCGGCCCGGGACAGCTAAACACCGGGGAGCTGTTTTTT. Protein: CASSLGGPGQLNTGELFF.

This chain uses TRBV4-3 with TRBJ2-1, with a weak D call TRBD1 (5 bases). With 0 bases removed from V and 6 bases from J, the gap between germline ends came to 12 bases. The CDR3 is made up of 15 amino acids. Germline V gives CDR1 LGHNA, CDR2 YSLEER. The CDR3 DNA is TGCGCCAGCAGCCAAGATAGAGTAAGGGGCAATGAGCAGTTCTTC. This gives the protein CASSQDRVRGNEQFF.

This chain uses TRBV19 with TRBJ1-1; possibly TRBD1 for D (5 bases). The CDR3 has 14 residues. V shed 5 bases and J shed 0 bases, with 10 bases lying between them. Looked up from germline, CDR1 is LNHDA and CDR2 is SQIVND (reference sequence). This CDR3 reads CASSLGGLNTEAFF. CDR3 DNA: TGTGCCAGTAGTCTGGGGGGGTTGAACACTGAAGCTTTCTTT.

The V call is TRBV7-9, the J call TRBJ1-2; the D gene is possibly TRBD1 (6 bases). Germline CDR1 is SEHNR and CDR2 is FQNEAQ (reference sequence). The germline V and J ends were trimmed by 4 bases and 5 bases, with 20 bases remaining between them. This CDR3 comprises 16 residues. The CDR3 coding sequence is TGTGCCAGCAGCTCAACAGCAACCCGGGGGCCTTATGGCTACACCTTC. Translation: CASSSTATRGPYGYTF.

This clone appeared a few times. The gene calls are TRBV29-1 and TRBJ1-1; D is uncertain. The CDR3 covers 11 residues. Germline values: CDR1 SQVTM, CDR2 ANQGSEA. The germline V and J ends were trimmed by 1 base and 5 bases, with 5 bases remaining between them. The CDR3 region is CSVEVWTEAFF. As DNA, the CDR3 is TGCAGCGTTGAAGTTTGGACTGAAGCTTTCTTT.

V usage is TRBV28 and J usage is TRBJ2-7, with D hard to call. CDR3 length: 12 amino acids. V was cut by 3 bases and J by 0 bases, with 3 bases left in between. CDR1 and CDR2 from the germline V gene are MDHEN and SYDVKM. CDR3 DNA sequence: TGTGCCAGCAGTTTCGGCTCCTACGAGCAGTACTTC. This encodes CASSFGSYEQYF.

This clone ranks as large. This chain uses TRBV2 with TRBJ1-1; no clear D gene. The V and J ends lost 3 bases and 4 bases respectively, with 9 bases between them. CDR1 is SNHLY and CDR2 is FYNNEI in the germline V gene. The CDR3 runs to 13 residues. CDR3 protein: CASSDDGFTEAFF. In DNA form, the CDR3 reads TGTGCCAGCAGTGACGACGGGTTCACTGAAGCTTTCTTT. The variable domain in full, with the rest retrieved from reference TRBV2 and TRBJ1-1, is EPEVTQTPSHQVTQMGQEVILRCVPISNHLYFYWYRQILGQKVEFLVSFYNNEISEKSEIFDDQFSVERPDGSNFTLKIRSTKLEDSAMYFCASSDDGFTEAFFGQGTRLTVV.

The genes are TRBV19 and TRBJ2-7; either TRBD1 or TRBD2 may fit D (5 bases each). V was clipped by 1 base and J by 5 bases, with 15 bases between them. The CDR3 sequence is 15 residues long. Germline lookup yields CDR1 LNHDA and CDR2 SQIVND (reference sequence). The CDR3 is CASSIGGTAGNEQYF. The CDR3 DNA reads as TGTGCCAGTAGTATAGGAGGGACCGCGGGTAACGAGCAGTACTTC.

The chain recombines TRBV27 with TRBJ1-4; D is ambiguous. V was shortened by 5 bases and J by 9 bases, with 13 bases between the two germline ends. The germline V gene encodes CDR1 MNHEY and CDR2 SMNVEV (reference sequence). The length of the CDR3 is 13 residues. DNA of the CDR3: TGTGCCAGCAGTCCGGAGGGATTGAAAAAACTGTTTTTT. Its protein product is CASSPEGLKKLFF.

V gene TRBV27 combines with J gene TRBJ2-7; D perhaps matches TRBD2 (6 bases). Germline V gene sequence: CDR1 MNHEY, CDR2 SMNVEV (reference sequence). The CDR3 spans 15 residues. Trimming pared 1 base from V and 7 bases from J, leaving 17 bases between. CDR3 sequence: CASSLFARLAWEQYF. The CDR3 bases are TGTGCCAGCAGTTTATTCGCCCGGCTAGCGTGGGAGCAGTACTTC.

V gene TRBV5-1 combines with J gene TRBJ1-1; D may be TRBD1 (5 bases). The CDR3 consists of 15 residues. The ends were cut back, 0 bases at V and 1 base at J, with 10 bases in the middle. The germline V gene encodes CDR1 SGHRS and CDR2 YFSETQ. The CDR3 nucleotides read TGCGCCAGCAGCTTGGCCGGGGACGGGAACACTGAAGCTTTCTTT. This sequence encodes CASSLAGDGNTEAFF.

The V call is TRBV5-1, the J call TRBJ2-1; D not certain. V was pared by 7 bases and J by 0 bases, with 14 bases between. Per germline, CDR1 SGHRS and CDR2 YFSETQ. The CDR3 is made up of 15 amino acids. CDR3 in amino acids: CASGLTLASYNEQFF. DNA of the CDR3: TGCGCCAGCGGTCTTACCCTTGCCTCCTACAATGAGCAGTTCTTC.

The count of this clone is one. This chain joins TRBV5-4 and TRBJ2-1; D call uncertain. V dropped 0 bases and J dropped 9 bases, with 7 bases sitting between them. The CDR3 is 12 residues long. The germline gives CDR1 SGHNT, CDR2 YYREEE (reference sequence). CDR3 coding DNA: TGTGCCAGCAGCTTGGATTTACTTGAGCAGTTCTTC. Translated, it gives CASSLDLLEQFF.

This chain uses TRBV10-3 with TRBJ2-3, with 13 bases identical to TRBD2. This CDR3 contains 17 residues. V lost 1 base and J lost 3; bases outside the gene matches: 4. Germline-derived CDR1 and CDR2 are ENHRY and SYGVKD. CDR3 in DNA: TGTGCCATCAGTGAGTTCGGACTAGCGGGGGCGACAGATACGCAGTATTTT. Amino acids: CAISEFGLAGATDTQYF.

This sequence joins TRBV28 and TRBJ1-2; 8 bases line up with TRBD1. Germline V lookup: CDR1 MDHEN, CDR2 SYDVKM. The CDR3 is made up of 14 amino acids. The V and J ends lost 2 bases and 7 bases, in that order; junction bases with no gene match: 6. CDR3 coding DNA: TGTGCCAGCAGTTTACCCCTTGACAGGGGTGGCTACACCTTC. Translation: CASSLPLDRGGYTF.

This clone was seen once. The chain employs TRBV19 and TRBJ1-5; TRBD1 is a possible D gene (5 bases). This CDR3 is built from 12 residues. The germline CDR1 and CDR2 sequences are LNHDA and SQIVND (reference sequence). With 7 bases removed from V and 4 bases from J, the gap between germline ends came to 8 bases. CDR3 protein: CASTGGNQPQHF. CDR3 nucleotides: TGTGCCAGTACCGGGGGAAATCAGCCCCAGCATTTT. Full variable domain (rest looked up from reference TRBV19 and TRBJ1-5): DGGITQSPKYLFRKEGQNVTLSCEQNLNHDAMYWYRQDPGQGLRLIYYSQIVNDFQKGDIAEGYSVSREKKESFPLTVTSAQKNPTAFYLCASTGGNQPQHFGDGTRLSIL.

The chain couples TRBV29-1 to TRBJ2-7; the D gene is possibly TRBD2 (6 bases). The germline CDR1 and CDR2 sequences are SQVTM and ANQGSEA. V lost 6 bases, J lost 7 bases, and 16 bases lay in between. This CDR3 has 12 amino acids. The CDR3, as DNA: TGCAGCGTCACAGGACGGGCGGGGGAGCAGTACTTC. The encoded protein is CSVTGRAGEQYF.

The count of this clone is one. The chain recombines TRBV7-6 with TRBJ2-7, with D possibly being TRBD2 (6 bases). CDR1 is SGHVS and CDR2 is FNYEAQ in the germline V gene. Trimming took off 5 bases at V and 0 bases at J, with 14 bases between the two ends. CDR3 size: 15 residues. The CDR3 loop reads CASSLGSGPSYEQYF. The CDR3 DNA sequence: TGTGCCAGCAGCCTCGGGAGCGGGCCCTCCTACGAGCAGTACTTC.

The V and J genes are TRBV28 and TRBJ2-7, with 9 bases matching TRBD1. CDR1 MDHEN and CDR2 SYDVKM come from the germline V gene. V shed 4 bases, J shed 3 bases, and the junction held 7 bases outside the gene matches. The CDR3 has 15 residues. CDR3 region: CASSWIGTGNYEQYF. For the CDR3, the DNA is TGTGCCAGCAGTTGGATCGGGACAGGGAACTACGAGCAGTACTTC.

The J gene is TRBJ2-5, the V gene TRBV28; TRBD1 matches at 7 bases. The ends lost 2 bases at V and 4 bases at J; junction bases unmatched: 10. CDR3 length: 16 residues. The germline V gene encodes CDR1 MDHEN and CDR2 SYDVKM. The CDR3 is CASSLGYRQGRETQYF. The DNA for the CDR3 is TGTGCCAGCAGTTTAGGGTACCGACAGGGAAGAGAGACCCAGTACTTC. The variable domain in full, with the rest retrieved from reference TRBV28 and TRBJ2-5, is DVKVTQSSRYLVKRTGEKVFLECVQDMDHENMFWYRQDPGLGLRLIYFSYDVKMKEKGDIPEGYSVSREKKERFSLILESASTNQTSMYLCASSLGYRQGRETQYFGPGTRLLVL.

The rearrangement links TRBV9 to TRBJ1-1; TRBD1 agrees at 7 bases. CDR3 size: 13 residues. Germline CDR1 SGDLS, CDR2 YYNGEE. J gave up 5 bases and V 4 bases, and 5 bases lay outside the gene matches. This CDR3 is CASSPQGGTEAFF. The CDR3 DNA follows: TGTGCCAGCAGCCCCCAGGGGGGGACTGAAGCTTTCTTT.

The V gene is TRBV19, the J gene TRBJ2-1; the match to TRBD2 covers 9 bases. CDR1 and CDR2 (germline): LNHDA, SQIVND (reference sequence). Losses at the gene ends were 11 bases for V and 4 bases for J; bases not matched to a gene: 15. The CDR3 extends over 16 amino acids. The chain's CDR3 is CASATAGGGMYNEQFF. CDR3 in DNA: TGTGCCTCAGCTACTGCGGGAGGGGGCATGTACAATGAGCAGTTCTTC.

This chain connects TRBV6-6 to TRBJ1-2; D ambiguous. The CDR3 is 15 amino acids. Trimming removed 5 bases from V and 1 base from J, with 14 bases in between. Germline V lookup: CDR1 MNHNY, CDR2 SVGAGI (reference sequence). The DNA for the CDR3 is TGTGCCAGCAGTGACCCGGACTCCTATAACTATGGCTACACCTTC. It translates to CASSDPDSYNYGYTF.

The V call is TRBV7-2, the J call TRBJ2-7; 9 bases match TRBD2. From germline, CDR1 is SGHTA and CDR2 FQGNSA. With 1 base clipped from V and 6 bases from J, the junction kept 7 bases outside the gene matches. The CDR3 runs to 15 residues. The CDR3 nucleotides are TGTGCCAGCAGCTTAGATCTAGCGGGATTGAGCGAGCAGTACTTC. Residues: CASSLDLAGLSEQYF. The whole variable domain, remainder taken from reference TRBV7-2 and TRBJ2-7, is GAGVSQSPSNKVTEKGKDVELRCDPISGHTALYWYRQSLGQGLEFLIYFQGNSAPDKSGLPSDRFSAERTGGSVSTLTIQRTQQEDSAVYLCASSLDLAGLSEQYFGPGTRLTVT.

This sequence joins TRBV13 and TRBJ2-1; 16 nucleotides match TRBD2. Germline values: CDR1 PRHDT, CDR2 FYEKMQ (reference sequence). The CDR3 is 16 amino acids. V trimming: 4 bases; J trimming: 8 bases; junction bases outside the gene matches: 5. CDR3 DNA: TGTGCCAGCAGCTCGGGACTAGCGGGAGGGACGCATGAGCAGTTCTTC. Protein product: CASSSGLAGGTHEQFF.

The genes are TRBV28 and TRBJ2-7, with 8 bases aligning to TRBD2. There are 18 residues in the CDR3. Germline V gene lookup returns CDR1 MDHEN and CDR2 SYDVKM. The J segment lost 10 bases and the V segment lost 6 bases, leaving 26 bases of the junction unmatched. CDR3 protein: CASSSTSVWREERAEQYF. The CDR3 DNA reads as TGTGCCAGCAGCTCAACCTCGGTTTGGCGGGAGGAGAGGGCCGAACAGTACTTC.

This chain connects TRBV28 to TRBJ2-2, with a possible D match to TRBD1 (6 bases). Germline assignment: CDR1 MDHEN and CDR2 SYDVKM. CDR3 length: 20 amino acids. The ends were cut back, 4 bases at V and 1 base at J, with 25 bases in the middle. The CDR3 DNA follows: TGTGCCAGCAGTTCTCCCGAGATTAATCGCCCGACAGGGAACACCGGGGAGCTGTTTTTT. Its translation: CASSSPEINRPTGNTGELFF.

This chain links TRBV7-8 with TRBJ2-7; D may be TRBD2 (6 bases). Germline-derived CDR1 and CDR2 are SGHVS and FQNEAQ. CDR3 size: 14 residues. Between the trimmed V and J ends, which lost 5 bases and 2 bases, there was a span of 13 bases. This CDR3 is CASSPERAAYEQYF. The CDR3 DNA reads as TGTGCCAGCAGCCCGGAGCGGGCCGCCTACGAGCAGTACTTC. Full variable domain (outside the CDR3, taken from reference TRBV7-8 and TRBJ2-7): GAGVSQSPRYKVAKRGQDVALRCDPISGHVSLFWYQQALGQGPEFLTYFQNEAQLDKSGLPSDRFFAERPEGSVSTLKIQRTQQEDSAVYLCASSPERAAYEQYFGPGTRLTVT.

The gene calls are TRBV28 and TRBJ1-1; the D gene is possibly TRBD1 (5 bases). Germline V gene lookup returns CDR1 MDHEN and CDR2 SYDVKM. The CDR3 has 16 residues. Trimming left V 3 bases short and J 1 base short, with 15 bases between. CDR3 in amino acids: CASSFLSGVSNTEAFF. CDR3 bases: TGTGCCAGCAGTTTTTTGTCGGGGGTTTCGAACACTGAAGCTTTCTTT.

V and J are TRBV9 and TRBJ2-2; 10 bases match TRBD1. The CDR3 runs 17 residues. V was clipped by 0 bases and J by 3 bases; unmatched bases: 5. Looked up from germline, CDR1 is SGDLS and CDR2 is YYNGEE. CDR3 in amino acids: CASSVVRDRGYTGELFF. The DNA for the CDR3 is TGTGCCAGCAGCGTAGTAAGGGACAGGGGTTACACCGGGGAGCTGTTTTTT. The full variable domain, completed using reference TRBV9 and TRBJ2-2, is DSGVTQTPKHLITATGQRVTLRCSPRSGDLSVYWYQQSLDQGLQFLIQYYNGEERAKGNILERFSAQQFPDLHSELNLSSLELGDSALYFCASSVVRDRGYTGELFFGEGSRLTVL.

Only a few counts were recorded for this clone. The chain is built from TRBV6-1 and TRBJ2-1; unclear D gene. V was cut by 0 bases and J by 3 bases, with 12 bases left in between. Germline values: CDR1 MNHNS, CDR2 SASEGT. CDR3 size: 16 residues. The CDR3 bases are TGTGCCAGCAGTGAAGCGGTAGGACCCAGCTACAATGAGCAGTTCTTC. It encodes CASSEAVGPSYNEQFF.

CDR3 amino acids: CSVEGRGPYGYTF. For the CDR3, the DNA is TGCAGCGTTGAGGGCAGGGGCCCCTATGGCTACACCTTC. The chain has TRBV29-1 and TRBJ1-2; the D gene is possibly TRBD1 (6 bases). Trimming removed 3 bases at V and 4 bases at J, with 12 bases between. Looked up from germline, CDR1 is SQVTM and CDR2 is ANQGSEA. The CDR3 length is 13 residues.